This paragraph reports one T cell receptor (beta chain). Unmatched junction bases numbered 14, after V lost 5 bases and J lost 3 bases. The germline V gene encodes CDR1 SGHTA and CDR2 FQGNSA. The CDR3 totals 19 residues. Measured with immunoSEQ multiplex PCR; TCRdb has only the in-frame clones, and not every one. The table records over 95,000 clones, 60% to 85% of them present only once. The source of the sample is a study of blood T cell repertoires in COVID-19. Study-level background: PBMCs, B-cell-depleted T cells, or T cells provided the cDNA or gDNA that made up the material.

The sequenced sample was peripheral blood. The clonotype was recovered from a woman aged 80 or over with active or convalescent COVID-19. This chain links TRBV7-2 with TRBJ2-5; 14 positions match TRBD2. CDR3 in amino acids: CASSPQGLAGAGQEETQYF. The CDR3 DNA reads as TGTGCCAGCAGCCCACAGGGACTAGCGGGAGCAGGGCAGGAAGAGACCCAGTACTTC.